Sequencing of this T cell receptor beta chain was carried out in a study of shared clonotypes between healthy human individuals. CDR3 size: 15 residues. CDR1 and CDR2 from the germline V gene are GTSNPN and SVGIG (reference sequence). The J segment lost 5 bases and the V segment lost 5 bases, leaving 12 bases of the junction unmatched. Each cell subset's genomic DNA was divided evenly among several immunoSEQ plates. Per sorted-subset replicate PCR, input was approximately 0.2 ug DNA, representing roughly 28,000 T cell genomes. Original analysis: ImmunoSEQ output lacked quality scores and full-length reads, limiting matched filtering. Sequenced by immunoSEQ multiplex PCR; TCRdb stores in-frame clones only, minus some. D and trimming were read from the DNA, whereas the V and J calls and clone size are those reported in that table. The sample records some 2,100,000 clones, 90% to 96% being singletons.

Findings and caveats of the study: Memory subsets generally showed lower estimated richness than naive subsets.

As for this clone: Its antigen is unknown.

The rearrangement uses TRBV30 and TRBJ2-7, with TRBD2 identical over 10 bases. This receptor was taken from a man in his late teens or twenties in good health. Material for sequencing was naive CD4+ T cells sorted from blood. Subset of the sample: CD45RA+ positively selected. The CDR3 DNA follows: TGTGCCTGGCACCACTGGACTAGCGGTGGCAACGAGCAGTACTTC. It specifies CAWHHWTSGGNEQYF.